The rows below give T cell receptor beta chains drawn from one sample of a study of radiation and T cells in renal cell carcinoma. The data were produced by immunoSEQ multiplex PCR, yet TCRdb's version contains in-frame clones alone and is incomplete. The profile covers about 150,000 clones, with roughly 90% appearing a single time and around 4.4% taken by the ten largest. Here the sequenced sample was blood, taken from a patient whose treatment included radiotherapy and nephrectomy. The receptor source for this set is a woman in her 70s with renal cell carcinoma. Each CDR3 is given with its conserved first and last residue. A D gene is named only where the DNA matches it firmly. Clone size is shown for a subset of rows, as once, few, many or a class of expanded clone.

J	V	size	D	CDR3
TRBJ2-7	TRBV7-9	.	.	CASSLGGIEQYF
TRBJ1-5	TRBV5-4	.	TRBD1	CASSLQGAPTGPQHF
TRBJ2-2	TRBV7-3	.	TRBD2	CASSQGTSGSNTGELFF
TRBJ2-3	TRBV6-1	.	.	CASSEALRSSTDTQYF
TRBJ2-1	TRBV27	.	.	CASSFTGRDNEQFF
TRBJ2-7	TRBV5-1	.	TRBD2	CASSLVLAGVYEQYF
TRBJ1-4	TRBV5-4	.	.	CASSTGQPNEKLFF
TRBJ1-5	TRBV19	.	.	CASSIVGSDNQPQHF
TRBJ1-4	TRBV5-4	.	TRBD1	CASSNLGQTLNEKLFF
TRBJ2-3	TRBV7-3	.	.	CASSPASSDTQYF
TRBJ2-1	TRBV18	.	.	CASSPLTGRRNEQFF
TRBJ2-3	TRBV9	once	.	CASSPRASITDTQYF
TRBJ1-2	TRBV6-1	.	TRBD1	CASSQDAQTGNYGYTF
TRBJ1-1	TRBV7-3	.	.	CASSLSDENTEAFF
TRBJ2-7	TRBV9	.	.	CASSGSRESGPYEQYF
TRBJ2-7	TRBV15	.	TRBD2	CATSRSRPGGSYEQYF
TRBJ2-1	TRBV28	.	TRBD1	CASSLTGRAYNEQFF
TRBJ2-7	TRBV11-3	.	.	CASSYSSRSYEQYF
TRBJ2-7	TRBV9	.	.	CASSVASGGAGEQYF
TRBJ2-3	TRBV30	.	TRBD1	CASPGQGATDTQYF
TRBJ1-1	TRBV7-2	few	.	CASRRSGGFEAFF
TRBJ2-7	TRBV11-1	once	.	CASSLAEATYEQYF
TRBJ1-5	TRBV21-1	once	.	CASSNGEHILLQPQHF
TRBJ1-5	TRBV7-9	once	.	CASSLTGNGLHSNQPQHF
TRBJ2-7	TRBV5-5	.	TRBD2	CASSLEERGIANEQYF
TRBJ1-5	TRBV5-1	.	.	CASSVQGNQPQHF
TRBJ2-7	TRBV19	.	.	CASSIRRGQIYEQYF
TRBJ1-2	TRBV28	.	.	CASSRGAPGGYGYTF
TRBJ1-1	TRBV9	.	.	CASSVQNIMNTEAFF
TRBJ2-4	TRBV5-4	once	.	CASSLGGGSAKNIQYF
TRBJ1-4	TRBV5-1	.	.	CASSLEPAFHTNEKLFF
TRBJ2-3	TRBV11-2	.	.	CASSSPSRTDTQYF
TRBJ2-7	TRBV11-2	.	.	CASRMITGSSYEQYF
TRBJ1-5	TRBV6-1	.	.	CARYDGSNQPQHF
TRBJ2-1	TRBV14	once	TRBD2	CASSPTGKGRDEQFF
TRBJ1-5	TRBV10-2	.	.	CASSEIRGDQPQHF
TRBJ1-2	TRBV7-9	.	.	CASSLIWEDYGYTF
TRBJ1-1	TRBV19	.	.	CASIDLPNTEAFF
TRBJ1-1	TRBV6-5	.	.	CASSYRGGSNTEAFF
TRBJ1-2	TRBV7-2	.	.	CASSLNPGAARYGYTF
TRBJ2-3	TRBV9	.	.	CASSVAADTQYF
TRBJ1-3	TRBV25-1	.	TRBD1	CASGSTGGGNTIYF